The present entry profiles one T cell receptor (beta chain) with its context. Its antigen is undetermined. The PCR made use of 60 Vbeta and 13 Jbeta primers. Measured with immunoSEQ multiplex PCR; TCRdb has only the in-frame clones, and not every one. The sample has 100,000 or so clones, approximately 85% seen once. The data were obtained in a study of cytomegalovirus exposure and HLA in healthy donors. Regarding the study as a whole: A missense DCLRE1C variant was associated with V- and J-gene trimming of TCR beta chains in a later analysis, and an independent cohort replicated the association. The investigators catalogued 150 to 200 TCR beta chains as cytomegalovirus-associated.

CDR3 size: 13 residues. Trimming shortened V by 5 bases and J by 8 bases, and 12 bases separated the two germline ends. The germline gives CDR1 LNHDA, CDR2 SQIVND (reference sequence). Sample: PBMCs. This chain uses TRBV19 with TRBJ1-4; no clear D gene. The source of this sequence is a man in his thirties or forties in good health and CMV-seronegative. CDR3 sequence reads: CASSVFPSEKLFF. The CDR3, as DNA: TGTGCCAGTAGTGTTTTTCCCTCCGAAAAACTGTTTTTT. The whole variable domain, remainder taken from reference TRBV19 and TRBJ1-4, is DGGITQSPKYLFRKEGQNVTLSCEQNLNHDAMYWYRQDPGQGLRLIYYSQIVNDFQKGDIAEGYSVSREKKESFPLTVTSAQKNPTAFYLCASSVFPSEKLFFGSGTQLSVL.